This note documents a single T cell receptor beta chain sequence. Germline CDR1 reads SNHLY; CDR2 reads FYNNEI. The CDR3 is made up of 13 amino acids. The ends were cut back, 7 bases at V and 8 bases at J, with 17 bases in the middle. TCRdb keeps only in-frame clones here, not all; method: immunoSEQ multiplex PCR. The sample lists around 500,000 clones, around 78% occurring once. The source of the sample is a study of shared clonotypes between healthy human individuals. This chain joins TRBV2 and TRBJ1-2; TRBD1 might be the D (6 bases). This sequence originates from a middle-aged woman in good health. Some clones in this sample may be carry-over from other donors' samples. Sequences were obtained from PBMCs. The DNA of the CDR3 is TGTGCCAGCAATCCACAGGGCACGGAGGGCTACACCTTC. Protein product: CASNPQGTEGYTF.